Included here is one TCR beta chain sequence, with context. Germline loops: CDR1 LGHNA, CDR2 YNFKEQ. The J segment lost 5 bases and the V segment lost 2 bases, leaving 11 bases of the junction unmatched. CDR3 length: 17 residues. The investigators amplified TCR beta CDR3 regions from RNA transcripts. TCR CDR3 regions were first amplified by RT-PCR with HTBI primers. TCRdb itself ran the multiplex PCR reads through MiXCR, one entry per CDR3 protein. The sample includes around 600,000 distinct CDR3 sequences, approximately 14% of them seen just once. This entry is derived from a study of T cells in Graves' hyperthyroidism and ophthalmopathy. Diagnoses used clinical symptoms, serum thyroxine and TRAb, thyroid ultrasound and orbital computed tomography.

The receptor was isolated from a woman aged 30 to 39 with Graves' hyperthyroidism. Specimen: blood. The V and J genes are TRBV4-2 and TRBJ1-3; 8 bases are shared with TRBD1. The CDR3 DNA sequence: TGTGCCAGCAGCCAATCCTCACAGGGGGAAATTCGAAACACCATATATTTT. This codes for CASSQSSQGEIRNTIYF.